This T cell receptor beta chain was captured in a study of metastatic and nonmetastatic thyroid tumors. TCRdb re-clonotyped the PCR reads through MiXCR. The sample records 3,500 to 5,000 clones, 30% to 35% being singletons. Thyroid surgery took place with no prior treatment in any patient. Between the trimmed V and J ends, which lost 3 bases and 2 bases, there was a span of 6 bases. The CDR3 covers 13 residues. CDR1 and CDR2 from the germline V gene are SGHRS and YFSETQ. The chain recombines TRBV5-1 with TRBJ1-3, with a weak D call TRBD1 (5 bases). The clonotype was recovered from a female donor with papillary thyroid cancer or a benign thyroid nodule (not recorded which). Some clones in this sample may be carry-over from other donors' samples. Sequences were obtained from adjacent normal tissue. CDR3 residues: CASSSTAGNTIYF. The CDR3 DNA follows: TGCGCCAGCAGCTCGACAGCTGGAAACACCATATATTTT.